Listed below are T cell receptor beta chains from one sample, sequenced in a study of T-cell memory formation after mild COVID-19. Via MiXCR, TCRdb re-called the 5' RACE reads, giving one row per CDR3 protein. The sample holds about 470,000 distinct CDR3 sequences, more than 20% seen once. Sequences were obtained from PBMCs or a T cell subset sorted from them (not recorded which). These receptors were obtained from an adult woman who had mild COVID-19 (a few samples of this study predate the infection). Cell type and time point are not known. CDR3s include the opening cysteine and the closing phenylalanine or tryptophan. The order of the fields is clone size, V gene, D gene, J gene, CDR3 DNA, CDR3 protein. D genes are given only for firm matches. The size entry is marked missing in some rows and otherwise reads once, few, many or a size class.

>.|TRBV7-6|.|TRBJ1-6
TGTGCCAGCAGCTTAGTGGCCGGAGGGGAGGGATCACCCCTCCACTTT
CASSLVAGGEGSPLHF
>.|TRBV11-3|.|TRBJ1-2
TGTGCCAGCAGCTCCTACCTAGCCGGCGGGGATGGCTACACCTTC
CASSSYLAGGDGYTF
>.|TRBV5-1|TRBD2|TRBJ2-7
TGCGCCAGCAGCCCGCTCCCTAGCGGGAGTGGCTCCTACGAGCAGTACTTC
CASSPLPSGSGSYEQYF
>.|TRBV20-1|TRBD1|TRBJ2-7
TGCAGTGCAACCGGGACAGGGAGCTCCTACGAGCAGTACTTC
CSATGTGSSYEQYF
>.|TRBV20-1|TRBD1|TRBJ2-7
TGCAGTGCTAGAGGGAGGACAGGCTCCTACGAGCAGTACTTC
CSARGRTGSYEQYF
>.|TRBV12-3/TRBV12-4|.|TRBJ1-1
TGTGCCAGCAGTCTTCACCACGGATCTGAAGCTTTCTTT
CASSLHHGSEAFF
>few|TRBV6-4|.|TRBJ2-2
TGTGCCAGCAGTGACGAGGCCGCCGGGGAGCTGTTTTTT
CASSDEAAGELFF
>.|TRBV7-9|.|TRBJ2-7
TGTGCCAGCAGCTCGGGGGCTTGGCGGGTCCCCACCAGCTACGAGCAGTACTTC
CASSSGAWRVPTSYEQYF
>.|TRBV7-8|TRBD1|TRBJ1-1
TGTGCCAGCAGCTCGACAGGGACCACTGAAGCTTTCTTT
CASSSTGTTEAFF
>few|TRBV5-1|TRBD1|TRBJ1-1
TGCGCCAGCAGCCCGGGACAGGGGCACACTGAAGCTTTCTTT
CASSPGQGHTEAFF
>.|TRBV4-3|TRBD2|TRBJ2-7
TGCGCCAGCAGCCAAGACCGGGAGGCGATTTACGAGCAGTACTTC
CASSQDREAIYEQYF
>.|TRBV5-1|.|TRBJ1-2
TGCGCCAGCAGCTTGGTTGGGACGTTGAACTATGGCTACACCTTC
CASSLVGTLNYGYTF
>few|TRBV12-3/TRBV12-4|.|TRBJ2-4
TGTGCCAGCAGCCTGGGGGGAACGACCAAAAACATTCAGTACTTC
CASSLGGTTKNIQYF
>.|TRBV3-1|TRBD2|TRBJ2-1
TGTGCCAGCACCACGGGGGGGGGCTTCTACAATGAGCAGTTCTTC
CASTTGGGFYNEQFF
>.|TRBV19|.|TRBJ1-2
TGTGCCAGTAGTATCACCCTGACAGCCTACAACTATGGCTACACCTTC
CASSITLTAYNYGYTF
>.|TRBV6-6|TRBD1|TRBJ1-2
TGTGCCAGCAGACCGTCCGGGACAGGATTTTATGGCTACACCTTC
CASRPSGTGFYGYTF
>many|TRBV9|TRBD2|TRBJ2-5
TGTGCCAGCAGTTTCTCCGGGGGGCAAGAGACCCAGTACTTC
CASSFSGGQETQYF
>few|TRBV7-9|.|TRBJ1-1
TGTGCCAGCAGCTTTTCTCAGGGCCCTGGGTACACTGAAGCTTTCTTT
CASSFSQGPGYTEAFF
>.|TRBV30|.|TRBJ2-6
TGTGCCTGGAGTGATGGGGTTTCGGCCAACGTCCTGACTTTC
CAWSDGVSANVLTF
>few|TRBV12-3/TRBV12-4|.|TRBJ1-4
TGTGCCAGCAGTCTCGGACAGACCAATTCTAATGAAAAACTGTTTTTT
CASSLGQTNSNEKLFF
>few|TRBV7-2|.|TRBJ2-2
TGTGCCAGCAGCTTAAAAGGCGGGAACCCCGGGGAGCTGTTTTTT
CASSLKGGNPGELFF
>.|TRBV20-1|.|TRBJ2-7
TGCAGTGCCCCAGGGCCGGGGCTCTACGAGCAGTACTTC
CSAPGPGLYEQYF
>few|TRBV11-2|TRBD2|TRBJ2-1
TGTGCCAGCAGCCCCCTAGCGGGAGCCCGCAATGAGCAGTTCTTC
CASSPLAGARNEQFF
>few|TRBV12-3/TRBV12-4|TRBD2|TRBJ2-7
TGTGCCAGCAGTCCGGGGGGAACTAGCGGGAGATTTTCCTACGAGCAGTACTTC
CASSPGGTSGRFSYEQYF
>.|TRBV7-7|.|TRBJ2-5
TGTGCCTCGGAGGGGGGGCAGAAGGGCCAGTACTTC
CASEGGQKGQYF
>.|TRBV18|TRBD1|TRBJ1-2
TGTGCCAGCTCAGAGGGGGCGCGGGGCTACACCTTC
CASSEGARGYTF
>.|TRBV12-3/TRBV12-4|.|TRBJ2-7
TGTGCCACCTCGGACCTGGGACTCTACGAGCAGTACTTC
CATSDLGLYEQYF
>.|TRBV2|.|TRBJ2-2
TGTGCCAGCAGTGAATTAGGACACACAAACACCGGGGAGCTGTTTTTT
CASSELGHTNTGELFF
>.|TRBV9|.|TRBJ1-2
TGTGCCAGCAGCGATTCTCCTAGGGCAGTAACTAACTATGGCTACACCTTC
CASSDSPRAVTNYGYTF
>.|TRBV7-7|TRBD2|TRBJ2-5
TGTGCGAGCCAGGTTCTAGCGGGAGGGACCGAGACCCAGTACTTC
CASQVLAGGTETQYF
>few|TRBV7-3|.|TRBJ2-3
TGTGCCAGCAGCTCCCATGGGGGAGCAGATACGCAGTATTTT
CASSSHGGADTQYF
>.|TRBV5-1|.|TRBJ1-1
TGCGCCAGCAGCTTGGACCCAGGGATATACACTGAAGCTTTCTTT
CASSLDPGIYTEAFF
>.|TRBV20-1|.|TRBJ1-4
TGCAGTGCCCGTGGGTTTGGAACTAATGAAAAACTGTTTTTT
CSARGFGTNEKLFF
>.|TRBV3-1|TRBD1|TRBJ2-1
TGTGCCAGCAGCCTTCAACAGGGGGCCTACAATGAGCAGTTCTTC
CASSLQQGAYNEQFF
>.|TRBV6-5|.|TRBJ2-7
TGTGCCAGCAGAGATAGCGGCAGAGGTTACGAGCAGTACTTC
CASRDSGRGYEQYF
>many|TRBV19|.|TRBJ1-5
TGTGCCAGTAGTTCTTACAGTCTCAATCAGCCCCAGCATTTT
CASSSYSLNQPQHF
>few|TRBV20-1|TRBD1|TRBJ1-6
TGCAGTGCTAGCCGCGGACAGGGGGGTTCACCCCTCCACTTT
CSASRGQGGSPLHF
>many|TRBV5-1|TRBD2|TRBJ2-1
TGCGCCAGCAGCTTAGCGGGGGTTTACAATGAGCAGTTCTTC
CASSLAGVYNEQFF
>.|TRBV12-3/TRBV12-4|TRBD1|TRBJ2-7
TGTGCCAGCAGTTCGGACAGGGGAAAGGACGAGCAGTACTTC
CASSSDRGKDEQYF
>.|TRBV13|.|TRBJ2-7
TGTGCCAGCAGCTTAAGAAGGATCCACGAGCAGTACTTC
CASSLRRIHEQYF
>few|TRBV18|.|TRBJ2-7
TGTGCCAGCTCACCACCGAACAGGGCCTACGAGCAGTACTTC
CASSPPNRAYEQYF
>.|TRBV27|.|TRBJ2-7
TGTGCCAGCAGTTTTAATAACCAGGAGGTCTTC
CASSFNNQEVF
>few|TRBV12-3/TRBV12-4|.|TRBJ1-2
TGTGCCAGCAGGGTGACAGCCGCTAACTATGGCTACACCTTC
CASRVTAANYGYTF
>few|TRBV7-9|.|TRBJ2-1
TGTGCCAGCGCCCTTACCAACCCAGCTGTGAATGAGCAGTTCTTC
CASALTNPAVNEQFF
>few|TRBV12-3/TRBV12-4|.|TRBJ2-2
TGTGCCAGCAGTTGGCAGGGAAACACCGGGGAGCTGTTTTTT
CASSWQGNTGELFF
>.|TRBV30|.|TRBJ2-1
TGTGCCCGAAAGAACAAGGTATCCTACAATGAGCAGTTCTTC
CARKNKVSYNEQFF
>.|TRBV3-1|TRBD2|TRBJ2-1
TGTGCCAGCGGGCGACTAGCGGGAGGCGTCGGCAACAATGAGCAGTTCTTC
CASGRLAGGVGNNEQFF
>.|TRBV12-3/TRBV12-4|.|TRBJ2-7
TGTGCCAGCAGTTTAGGGAGTTCGCCGCTAGACTACGAGCAGTACTTC
CASSLGSSPLDYEQYF
>.|TRBV15|TRBD2|TRBJ2-1
TGTGCCACCAGCAGAGACCCCACTAGCGGGGTTACGGGGGAGCAGTTCTTC
CATSRDPTSGVTGEQFF
>few|TRBV6-5|.|TRBJ1-1
TGTGCCAGCAGCAGAGATACCGCGGGTACTGAAGCTTTCTTT
CASSRDTAGTEAFF
>.|TRBV20-1|TRBD1|TRBJ2-7
TGCAGTGCCATCGGGACAGGGGGTTTCCGGGCGTACGAGCAGTACTTC
CSAIGTGGFRAYEQYF